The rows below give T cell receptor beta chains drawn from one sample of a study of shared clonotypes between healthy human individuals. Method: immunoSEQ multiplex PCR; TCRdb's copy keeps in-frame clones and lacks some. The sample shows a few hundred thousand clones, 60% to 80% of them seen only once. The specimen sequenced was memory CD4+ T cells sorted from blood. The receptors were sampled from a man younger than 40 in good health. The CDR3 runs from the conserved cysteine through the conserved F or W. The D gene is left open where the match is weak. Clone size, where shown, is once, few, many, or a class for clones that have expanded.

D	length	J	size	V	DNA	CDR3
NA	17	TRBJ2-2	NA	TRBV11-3	TGTGCCAGCAGCTTAGTCAGGGGCCGCCTCGGGGCCGGGGAGCTGTTTTTT	CASSLVRGRLGAGELFF
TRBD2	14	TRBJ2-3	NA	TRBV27	TGTGCCAGCAGTTTGGGGGGGGGCACAGATACGCAGTATTTT	CASSLGGGTDTQYF
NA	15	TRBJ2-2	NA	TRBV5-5	TGTGCCAGCAGCCTACAGGTCACGAACACCGGGGAGCTGTTTTTT	CASSLQVTNTGELFF
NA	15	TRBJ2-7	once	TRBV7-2	TGTGCCAGCAGCTTAACTCCTAGGAGCTCCTACGAGCAGTACTTC	CASSLTPRSSYEQYF
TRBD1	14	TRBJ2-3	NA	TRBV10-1	TGCGCCAGCAGTGAGGACAGGGGAATAGATACGCAGTATTTT	CASSEDRGIDTQYF
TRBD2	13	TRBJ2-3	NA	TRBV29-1	TGCAGCGTTACGTCGGGGAGGGGAGATACGCAGTATTTT	CSVTSGRGDTQYF
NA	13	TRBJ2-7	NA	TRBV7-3	TGTGCCAGCAGCGTTACCCAGGGGAGCGAGCAGTACTTC	CASSVTQGSEQYF
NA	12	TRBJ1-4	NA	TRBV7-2	TGTGCCAGCAGCTTAGAGCGGGGGAAACTGTTTTTT	CASSLERGKLFF
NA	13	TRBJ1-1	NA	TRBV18	TGTGCCAGCTCACCCGAGGAAGGCTCTGAAGCTTTCTTT	CASSPEEGSEAFF
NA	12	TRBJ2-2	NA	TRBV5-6	TGTGCCAGCAATTTGGGGAGCGGGGAGCTGTTTTTT	CASNLGSGELFF
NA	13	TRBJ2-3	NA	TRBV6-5	TGTGCCAGCAGTTACGGAGGCACAGATACGCAGTATTTT	CASSYGGTDTQYF
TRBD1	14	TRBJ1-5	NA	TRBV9	TGTGCCAGCAGCGCCGGGACAGGCAATCAGCCCCAGCATTTT	CASSAGTGNQPQHF
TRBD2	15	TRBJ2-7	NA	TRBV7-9	TGTGCCAGCAGCCTAGCGGACGGAGCCAGCCGGGGGCAGTACTTC	CASSLADGASRGQYF